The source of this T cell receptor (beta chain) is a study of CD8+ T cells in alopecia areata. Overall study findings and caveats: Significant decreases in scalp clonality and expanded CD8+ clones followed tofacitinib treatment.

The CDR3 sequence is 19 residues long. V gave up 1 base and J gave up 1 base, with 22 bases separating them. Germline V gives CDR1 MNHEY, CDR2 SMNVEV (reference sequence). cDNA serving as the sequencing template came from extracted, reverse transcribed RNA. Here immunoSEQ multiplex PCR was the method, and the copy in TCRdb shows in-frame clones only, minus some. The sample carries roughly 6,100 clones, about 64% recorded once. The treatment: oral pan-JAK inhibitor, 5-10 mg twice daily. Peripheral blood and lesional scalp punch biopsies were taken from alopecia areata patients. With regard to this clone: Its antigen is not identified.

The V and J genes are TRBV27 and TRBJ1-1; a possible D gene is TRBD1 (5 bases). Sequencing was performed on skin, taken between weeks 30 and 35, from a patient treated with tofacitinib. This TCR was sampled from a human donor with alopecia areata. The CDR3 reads CASSLFAGPGGTENTEAFF. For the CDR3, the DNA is TGTGCCAGCAGTTTATTTGCGGGACCTGGGGGGACGGAGAACACTGAAGCTTTCTTT.